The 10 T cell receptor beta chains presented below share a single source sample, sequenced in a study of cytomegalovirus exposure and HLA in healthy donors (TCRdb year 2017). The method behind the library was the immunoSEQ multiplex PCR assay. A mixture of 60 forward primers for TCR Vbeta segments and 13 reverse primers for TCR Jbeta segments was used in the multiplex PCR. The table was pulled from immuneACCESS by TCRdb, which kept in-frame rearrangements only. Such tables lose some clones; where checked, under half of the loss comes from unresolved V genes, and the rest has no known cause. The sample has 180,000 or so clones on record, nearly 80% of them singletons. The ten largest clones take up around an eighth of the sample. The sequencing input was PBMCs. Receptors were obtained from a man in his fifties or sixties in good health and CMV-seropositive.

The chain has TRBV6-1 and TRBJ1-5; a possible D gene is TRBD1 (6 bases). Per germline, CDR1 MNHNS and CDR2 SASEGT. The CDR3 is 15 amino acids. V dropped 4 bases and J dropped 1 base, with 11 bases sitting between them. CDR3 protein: CASSAGVMSNQPQHF. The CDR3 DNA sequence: TGTGCCAGCAGTGCAGGGGTAATGAGCAATCAGCCCCAGCATTTT.

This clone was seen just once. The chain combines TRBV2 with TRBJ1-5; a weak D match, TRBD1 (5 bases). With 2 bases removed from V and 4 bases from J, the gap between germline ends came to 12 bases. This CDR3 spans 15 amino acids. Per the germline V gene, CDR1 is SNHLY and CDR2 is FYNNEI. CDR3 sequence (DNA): TGTGCCAGCAGTGAAAGGGGTCAGGGAAATCAGCCCCAGCATTTT. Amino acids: CASSERGQGNQPQHF. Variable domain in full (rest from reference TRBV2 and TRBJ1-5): EPEVTQTPSHQVTQMGQEVILRCVPISNHLYFYWYRQILGQKVEFLVSFYNNEISEKSEIFDDQFSVERPDGSNFTLKIRSTKLEDSAMYFCASSERGQGNQPQHFGDGTRLSIL.

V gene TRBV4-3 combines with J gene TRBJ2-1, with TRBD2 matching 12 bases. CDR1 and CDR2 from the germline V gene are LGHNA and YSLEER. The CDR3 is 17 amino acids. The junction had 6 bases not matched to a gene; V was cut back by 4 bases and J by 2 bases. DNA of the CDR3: TGCGCCAGCAGCCGACTAGCGGGGGATCCGACCTACAATGAGCAGTTCTTC. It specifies CASSRLAGDPTYNEQFF.

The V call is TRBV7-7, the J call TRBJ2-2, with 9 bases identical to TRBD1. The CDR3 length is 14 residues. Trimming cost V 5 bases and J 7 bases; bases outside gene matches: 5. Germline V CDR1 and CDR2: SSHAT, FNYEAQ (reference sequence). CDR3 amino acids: CASSPGQGIGELFF. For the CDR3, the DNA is TGTGCCAGCAGCCCGGGACAGGGTATCGGGGAGCTGTTTTTT. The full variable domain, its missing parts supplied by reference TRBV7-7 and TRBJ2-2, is GAGVSQSPRYKVTKRGQDVTLRCDPISSHATLYWYQQALGQGPEFLTYFNYEAQPDKSGLPSDRFSAERPEGSISTLTIQRTEQRDSAMYRCASSPGQGIGELFFGEGSRLTVL.

Written as DNA, the CDR3 is TGTGCCAGCAGCTTAAGGTCCGGGGGGCTGGCAGATACGCAGTATTTT. Its protein product is CASSLRSGGLADTQYF. The rearrangement links TRBV5-5 to TRBJ2-3, with a tentative D call TRBD2 (7 bases). The CDR3 extends over 16 amino acids. The germline V gene has CDR1 SGHKS and CDR2 YYEKEE (reference sequence). The V end lost 2 bases, the J end lost 4 bases, and 17 bases lay between the germline ends.

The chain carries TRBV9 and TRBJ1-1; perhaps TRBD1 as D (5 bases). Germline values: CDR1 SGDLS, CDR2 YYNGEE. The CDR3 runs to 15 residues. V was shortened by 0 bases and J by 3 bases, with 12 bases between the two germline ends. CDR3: CASSVASGSDTEAFF. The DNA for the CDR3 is TGTGCCAGCAGCGTAGCCTCAGGGTCAGACACTGAAGCTTTCTTT.

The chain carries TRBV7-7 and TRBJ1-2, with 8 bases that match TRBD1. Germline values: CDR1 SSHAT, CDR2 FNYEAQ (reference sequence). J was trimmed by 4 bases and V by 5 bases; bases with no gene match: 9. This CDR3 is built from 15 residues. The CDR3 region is CASSRTGPASYGYTF. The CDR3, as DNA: TGTGCCAGCAGCCGGACAGGGCCTGCCTCCTATGGCTACACCTTC.

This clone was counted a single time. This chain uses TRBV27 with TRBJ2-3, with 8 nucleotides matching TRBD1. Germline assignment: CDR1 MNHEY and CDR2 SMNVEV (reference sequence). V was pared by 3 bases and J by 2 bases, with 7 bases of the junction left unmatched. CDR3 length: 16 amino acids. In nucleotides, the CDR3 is TGTGCCAGCAGTTTCTCAGGACAGGGATACACAGATACGCAGTATTTT. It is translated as CASSFSGQGYTDTQYF.

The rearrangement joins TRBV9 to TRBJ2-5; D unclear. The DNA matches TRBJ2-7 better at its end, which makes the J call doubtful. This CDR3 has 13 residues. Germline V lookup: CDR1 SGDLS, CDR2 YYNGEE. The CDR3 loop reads CASSVVGGYEQYF. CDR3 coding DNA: TGTGCCAGCAGCGTAGTTGGCGGCTACGAGCAGTACTTC.

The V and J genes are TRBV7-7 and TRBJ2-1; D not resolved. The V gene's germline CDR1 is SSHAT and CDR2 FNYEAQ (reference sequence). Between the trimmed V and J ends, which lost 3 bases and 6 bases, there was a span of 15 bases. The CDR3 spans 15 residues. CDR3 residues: CASSFSLNVINEQFF. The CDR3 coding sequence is TGTGCCAGCAGCTTTTCCCTAAACGTTATCAATGAGCAGTTCTTC.